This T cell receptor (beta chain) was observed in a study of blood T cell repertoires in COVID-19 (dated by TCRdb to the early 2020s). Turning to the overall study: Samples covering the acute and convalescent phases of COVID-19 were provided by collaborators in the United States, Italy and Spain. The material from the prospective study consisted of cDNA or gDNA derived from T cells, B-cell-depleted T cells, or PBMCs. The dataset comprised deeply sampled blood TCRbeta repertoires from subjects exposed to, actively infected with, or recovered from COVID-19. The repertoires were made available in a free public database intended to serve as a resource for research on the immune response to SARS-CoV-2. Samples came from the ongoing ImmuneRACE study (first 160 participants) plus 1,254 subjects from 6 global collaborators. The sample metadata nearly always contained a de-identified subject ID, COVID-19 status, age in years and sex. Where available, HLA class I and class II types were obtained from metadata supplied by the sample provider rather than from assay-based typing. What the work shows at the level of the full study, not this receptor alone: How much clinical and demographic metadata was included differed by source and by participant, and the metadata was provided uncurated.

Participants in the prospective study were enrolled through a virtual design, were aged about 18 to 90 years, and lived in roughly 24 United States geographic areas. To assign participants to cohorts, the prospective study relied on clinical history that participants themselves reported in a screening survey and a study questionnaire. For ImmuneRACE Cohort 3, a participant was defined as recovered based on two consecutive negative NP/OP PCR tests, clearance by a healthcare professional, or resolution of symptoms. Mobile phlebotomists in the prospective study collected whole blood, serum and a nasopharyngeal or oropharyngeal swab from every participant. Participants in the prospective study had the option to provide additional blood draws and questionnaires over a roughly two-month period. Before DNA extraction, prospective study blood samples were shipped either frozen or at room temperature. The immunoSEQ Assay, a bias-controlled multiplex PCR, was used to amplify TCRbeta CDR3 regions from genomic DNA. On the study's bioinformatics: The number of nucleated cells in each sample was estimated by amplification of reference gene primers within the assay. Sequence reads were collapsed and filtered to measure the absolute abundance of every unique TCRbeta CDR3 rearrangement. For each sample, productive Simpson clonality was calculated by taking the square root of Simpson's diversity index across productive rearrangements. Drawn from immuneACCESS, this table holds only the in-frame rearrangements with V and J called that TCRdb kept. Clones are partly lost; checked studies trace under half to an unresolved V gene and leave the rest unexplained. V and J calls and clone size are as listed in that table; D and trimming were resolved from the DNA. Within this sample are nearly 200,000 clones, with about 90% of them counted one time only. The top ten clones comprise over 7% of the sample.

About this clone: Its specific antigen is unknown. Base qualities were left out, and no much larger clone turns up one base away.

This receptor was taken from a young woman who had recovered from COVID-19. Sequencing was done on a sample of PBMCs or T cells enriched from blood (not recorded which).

The nucleotide sequence is given as TGTGCCAGCAGCCCCGGACAGGGGACTCGGGGCTATGGCTACACCTTC. Its translation is CASSPGQGTRGYGYTF. This sequence uses TRBV3-1 (or the pseudogene TRBV3-2) and TRBJ1-2, and 9 bases in between align with TRBD1. The germline V and J ends show losses of 4 bases and 4 bases respectively, and no gene match explains 10 bases of the junction. Based on the germline V gene (reference sequence), the CDR1 and CDR2 sequences are LGHDT and YNNKEL. The CDR3 sequence holds 16 residues, the cysteine and phenylalanine included. CDR3 DNA is the only sequence kept; it has 48 bases, read in frame from the first base.